A selection of T cell receptor beta chains follows, all from one sample in a study of T cells in Graves' hyperthyroidism and ophthalmopathy. MiXCR, applied by TCRdb to the multiplex PCR reads, yields one record per CDR3 protein. The sample consists of about 840,000 distinct CDR3 sequences, 35% to 40% of them appearing once. Sequencing used blood. These receptors originate from a man between 18 and 29 years old with Graves' hyperthyroidism. CDR3s include the opening cysteine and the closing phenylalanine or tryptophan. D genes are given only for firm matches. Clone size is stated in some rows and not others, as once, few, many or a class when expanded.

cdr3_nt: TGTGCCAGCATAATGTTGCTCGCCTCCTACGAGCAGTACTTC; cdr3_aa: CASIMLLASYEQYF; clone_size: few; j_call: TRBJ2-7; v_call: TRBV7-2; d_call: -
cdr3_nt: TGTGCCAGCAGCTTTCGGCAGGGAAGCGGGGAGCTGTTTTTT; cdr3_aa: CASSFRQGSGELFF; clone_size: -; j_call: TRBJ2-2; v_call: TRBV7-9; d_call: -
cdr3_nt: TGTGCCAGCAGCTTCGGCCAGGGGGCAATCGAGCAGTACTTC; cdr3_aa: CASSFGQGAIEQYF; clone_size: few; j_call: TRBJ2-7; v_call: TRBV7-9; d_call: TRBD1
cdr3_nt: TGTGCCAGTAGTATGTTGGGTTTTGAAGCTTTCTTT; cdr3_aa: CASSMLGFEAFF; clone_size: -; j_call: TRBJ1-1; v_call: TRBV19; d_call: -
cdr3_nt: TGTGCCACCAGCAACGGGGGAGAGACCCAGTACTTC; cdr3_aa: CATSNGGETQYF; clone_size: many; j_call: TRBJ2-5; v_call: TRBV15; d_call: -
cdr3_nt: TGTGCCAGCAGCTCCTGGTCCCAAGAGACCCAGTACTTC; cdr3_aa: CASSSWSQETQYF; clone_size: many; j_call: TRBJ2-5; v_call: TRBV7-8; d_call: -
cdr3_nt: TGTGCCAGCAGCCTGCGGAGGGACTACGAGCAGTACTTC; cdr3_aa: CASSLRRDYEQYF; clone_size: few; j_call: TRBJ2-7; v_call: TRBV28; d_call: -
cdr3_nt: TGTGCCAGCAGCTTGTCATGGGAACCCGGGGAGCTGTTTTTT; cdr3_aa: CASSLSWEPGELFF; clone_size: few; j_call: TRBJ2-2; v_call: TRBV5-6; d_call: -
cdr3_nt: TGTGCCAGCAGTTTAACACAGGGACACGAGCAGTACTTC; cdr3_aa: CASSLTQGHEQYF; clone_size: few; j_call: TRBJ2-7; v_call: TRBV12-3/TRBV12-4; d_call: -
cdr3_nt: -; cdr3_aa: CATSIYLCSPTKTSGRGSTYEQYF; clone_size: -; j_call: TRBJ2-7; v_call: TRBV15; d_call: -
cdr3_nt: TGTGCCACCGGACGGCTATCCTACGAGCAGTACTTC; cdr3_aa: CATGRLSYEQYF; clone_size: many; j_call: TRBJ2-7; v_call: TRBV6-5; d_call: -
cdr3_nt: TGCGCCAGCAGCCAAGCCTCTGGGGCCAACGTCCTGACTTTC; cdr3_aa: CASSQASGANVLTF; clone_size: few; j_call: TRBJ2-6; v_call: TRBV5-1; d_call: -
cdr3_nt: TGCAGCGTGGCAGGGCCAAATCAGCCCCAGCATTTT; cdr3_aa: CSVAGPNQPQHF; clone_size: many; j_call: TRBJ1-5; v_call: TRBV29-1; d_call: -
cdr3_nt: TGCAGCCCCGGAGGTTGGGGCGGAAAGACCCAGTACTTC; cdr3_aa: CSPGGWGGKTQYF; clone_size: -; j_call: TRBJ2-5; v_call: TRBV29-1; d_call: -
cdr3_nt: TGCGCCAGCAGCTTGTTTGGGAACTCGGCCCAAGAGACCCAGTACTTC; cdr3_aa: CASSLFGNSAQETQYF; clone_size: few; j_call: TRBJ2-5; v_call: TRBV5-1; d_call: -
cdr3_nt: TGTGCCAGCAACCAACCACCATTGGCTGAAGCTTTCTTT; cdr3_aa: CASNQPPLAEAFF; clone_size: many; j_call: TRBJ1-1; v_call: TRBV7-9; d_call: -
cdr3_nt: TGTGCCAGCAGAATAGACAGAAACACCGGGGAGCTGTTTTTT; cdr3_aa: CASRIDRNTGELFF; clone_size: few; j_call: TRBJ2-2; v_call: TRBV2; d_call: -
cdr3_nt: TGTGCCAGCAGCTTTCCCGATACCCCTAACGAGCAGTACTTC; cdr3_aa: CASSFPDTPNEQYF; clone_size: -; j_call: TRBJ2-7; v_call: TRBV11-2; d_call: -
cdr3_nt: TGTGCCAGCAGCGGTGGGGGACCGAACACTGAAGCTTTCTTT; cdr3_aa: CASSGGGPNTEAFF; clone_size: few; j_call: TRBJ1-1; v_call: TRBV9; d_call: -
cdr3_nt: TGTGCCAGCAGTGACAGCGGACTTCTCCAAGAGACCCAGTACTTC; cdr3_aa: CASSDSGLLQETQYF; clone_size: few; j_call: TRBJ2-5; v_call: TRBV6-5; d_call: -
cdr3_nt: TGTGCCAGCAATCCCGGGACCGACAATCAGCCCCAGCATTTT; cdr3_aa: CASNPGTDNQPQHF; clone_size: -; j_call: TRBJ1-5; v_call: TRBV25-1; d_call: -
cdr3_nt: TGTGCCAGTAGTATTTACCCCGGGACCGCCTCGGTCTACGAGCAGTACTTC; cdr3_aa: CASSIYPGTASVYEQYF; clone_size: -; j_call: TRBJ2-7; v_call: TRBV19; d_call: -
cdr3_nt: TGTGCCAGCAGCCAAGGTACGACAACCTACGAGCAGTACTTC; cdr3_aa: CASSQGTTTYEQYF; clone_size: -; j_call: TRBJ2-7; v_call: TRBV14; d_call: -
cdr3_nt: TGCAGTGCTGAGAGGACAGGGACGGGCTACGAGCAGTACTTC; cdr3_aa: CSAERTGTGYEQYF; clone_size: -; j_call: TRBJ2-7; v_call: TRBV20-1; d_call: TRBD1
cdr3_nt: TGTGCCAGCACTCACCCGGGACAGGGTGCGATCACTGAAGCTTTCTTT; cdr3_aa: CASTHPGQGAITEAFF; clone_size: -; j_call: TRBJ1-1; v_call: TRBV25-1; d_call: TRBD1
cdr3_nt: TGTGCCAGCAGTGCTACGGGGGGCAGGGCTGGGGCCAACGTCCTGACTTTC; cdr3_aa: CASSATGGRAGANVLTF; clone_size: few; j_call: TRBJ2-6; v_call: TRBV25-1; d_call: -
cdr3_nt: TGTGCCAGCAGCCAAGCAAGTACCTCCGGGGAGCTGTTTTTT; cdr3_aa: CASSQASTSGELFF; clone_size: -; j_call: TRBJ2-2; v_call: TRBV3-1; d_call: -
cdr3_nt: TGTGCCAGCAGCGCGTCCCAGGGAGACTCTGGAAACACCATATATTTT; cdr3_aa: CASSASQGDSGNTIYF; clone_size: -; j_call: TRBJ1-3; v_call: TRBV7-2; d_call: -
cdr3_nt: TGTGCCATCAGTGAGTCATCCTATGGGGACCAGTACTTC; cdr3_aa: CAISESSYGDQYF; clone_size: many; j_call: TRBJ2-5; v_call: TRBV10-3; d_call: -
cdr3_nt: TGCAGCGTTGATCAGGGGGCGGACGAGCAGTACTTC; cdr3_aa: CSVDQGADEQYF; clone_size: many; j_call: TRBJ2-7; v_call: TRBV29-1; d_call: TRBD1
cdr3_nt: TGTGCCAGCAGTGCCGGGACAGGGGATACCCTCCACTTT; cdr3_aa: CASSAGTGDTLHF; clone_size: -; j_call: TRBJ1-6; v_call: TRBV10-3; d_call: TRBD1
cdr3_nt: TGCAGCGTCCTGACAGGAGCTAACTATGGCTACACCTTC; cdr3_aa: CSVLTGANYGYTF; clone_size: many; j_call: TRBJ1-2; v_call: TRBV29-1; d_call: -
cdr3_nt: TGTGCCAGCAGCCAACGTTCAGGGGAGGGTGAAAAACTGTTTTTT; cdr3_aa: CASSQRSGEGEKLFF; clone_size: few; j_call: TRBJ1-4; v_call: TRBV7-9; d_call: -
cdr3_nt: TGTGCCAGCAGCCTTTATCACCCCCGCGGTGGGGCCAACGTCCTGACTTTC; cdr3_aa: CASSLYHPRGGANVLTF; clone_size: -; j_call: TRBJ2-6; v_call: TRBV7-9; d_call: -
cdr3_nt: TGTGCCAGCAGCTTAGTTCCGAAAATGAACACTGAAGCTTTCTTT; cdr3_aa: CASSLVPKMNTEAFF; clone_size: few; j_call: TRBJ1-1; v_call: TRBV7-9; d_call: -
cdr3_nt: TGTGCCAGCAGCTTATCTGGACAGGACAATCAGCCCCAGCATTTT; cdr3_aa: CASSLSGQDNQPQHF; clone_size: many; j_call: TRBJ1-5; v_call: TRBV7-9; d_call: TRBD1
cdr3_nt: TGTGCCAGCAGCCGTGGGACCGGGGAGCTGTACTTC; cdr3_aa: CASSRGTGELYF; clone_size: -; j_call: TRBJ2-7; v_call: TRBV2; d_call: -
cdr3_nt: TGTGCCAGCAGCTTATCGGTTGGACAGGGGGCTTACGAGCAGTACTTC; cdr3_aa: CASSLSVGQGAYEQYF; clone_size: few; j_call: TRBJ2-7; v_call: TRBV7-9; d_call: TRBD1
cdr3_nt: TGTGCCAGCAGCTTGGGGCCGGGGGACTATGGCTACACCTTC; cdr3_aa: CASSLGPGDYGYTF; clone_size: many; j_call: TRBJ1-2; v_call: TRBV5-5; d_call: -
cdr3_nt: TGCAGCGTTGGCGAGAAGGAGGGGGCCAACGTCCTGACTTTC; cdr3_aa: CSVGEKEGANVLTF; clone_size: -; j_call: TRBJ2-6; v_call: TRBV29-1; d_call: -